This TCR beta chain was retrieved from a study of blood T cell repertoires in COVID-19. Background on the study: The origin of the acute and convalescent COVID-19 samples was the United States, Italy and Spain. Nucleic acid was either cDNA or gDNA, and it came from T cells, B-cell-depleted T cells, or PBMCs.

This CDR3 has 13 amino acids. V was trimmed by 1 base and J by 4 bases, leaving 8 bases between them. Per germline, CDR1 SGHNT and CDR2 YYREEE (reference sequence). Under the authors' procedure: Estimated nucleated cell counts came from reference gene primer amplification. TCRdb's table, derived via immunoSEQ multiplex PCR, lists solely in-frame clones and lacks some. That table supplies the V and J calls and clone size; D and trimming were determined from the DNA. The data show 250,000 to 350,000 clones, about nine tenths seen once. The source of this sequence is a woman in her twenties or thirties who had recovered from COVID-19. The sequencing input was peripheral blood. The rearrangement uses TRBV5-4 and TRBJ1-2; D unresolved. In DNA form, the CDR3 reads TGTGCCAGCAGCTTGCCGGGATCCTATGGCTACACCTTC. Its protein product is CASSLPGSYGYTF.